This T cell receptor beta chain was retrieved from a study of cytomegalovirus exposure and HLA in healthy donors. This CDR3 contains 14 residues. V lost 4 bases to trimming and J lost 8 bases, with 17 bases between them. In germline, CDR1 is MNHEY, CDR2 SVGAGI. The study ran its PCR with 60 Vbeta and 13 Jbeta primers. Data came from immunoSEQ multiplex PCR; TCRdb stores just in-frame clones and leaves some out. This table holds approximately 110,000 clones, over 75% found once. This chain uses TRBV6-5 with TRBJ1-2; possible D gene TRBD1, 6 bases. The sample comprised PBMCs. The TCR sequence derives from a middle-aged woman in good health and CMV-seropositive. CDR3 nucleotide sequence: TGTGCCAGCAGTTTTCCCGCGAGGGGGGGCGGCTACACCTTC. It specifies CASSFPARGGGYTF.